This T cell receptor beta chain comes out of a study of T cells in Graves' hyperthyroidism and ophthalmopathy. Study overall: Peripheral blood sampling occurred at initial diagnosis, before any treatment.

Hyperthyroidism had been newly diagnosed in patients aged 18 to 65, and its duration was under 2 months. Germline CDR1 reads SGHRS; CDR2 reads YFSETQ. The CDR3 has 15 amino acids. Trimming took off 4 bases at V and 0 bases at J, with 8 bases between the two ends. This clonotype occurred a few times. RNA transcripts were the template for amplifying TCR beta CDR3 regions. First-round RT-PCR with HTBI primers amplified the TCR CDR3 region. One entry per CDR3 protein, called by TCRdb with MiXCR from the multiplex PCR reads. The sample records 800,000 or so distinct CDR3 sequences, 38% being singletons. This sequence joins TRBV5-1 and TRBJ1-6; D ambiguous. The material sequenced was blood. The TCR sequence derives from a man aged 18 to 35 with Graves' hyperthyroidism. This chain's CDR3 is CASSGESSYNSPLHF. The CDR3 nucleotides read TGCGCCAGCAGCGGAGAGAGCTCCTATAATTCACCCCTCCACTTT.